This is a list of T cell receptor beta chains from one sample in a study of blood T cell repertoires in COVID-19. Sequencing used immunoSEQ multiplex PCR; TCRdb keeps in-frame clones, though not all of them. The repertoire consists of 120,000 or so clones, with about 78% occurring once and the leading ten covering 2.3%. Sequencing was done on a sample of peripheral blood. The receptors were gathered from a man aged 65 to 79 with acute or convalescent COVID-19. CDR3s include the opening cysteine and the closing phenylalanine or tryptophan. The D gene is left open where the match is weak. Clone size is shown for a subset of rows, as once, few, many or a class of expanded clone.

.,TRBJ1-6,.,TRBV29-1,CSVSQGNSPLHF,TGCAGCGTTTCACAGGGAAATTCACCCCTCCACTTT
.,TRBJ2-4,.,TRBV7-3,CASSRGAENIQYF,TGTGCCAGCAGCAGGGGTGCGGAAAACATTCAGTACTTC
.,TRBJ1-2,.,TRBV18,CASSPRAGDYGYTF,TGTGCCAGCTCACCCAGGGCAGGGGACTATGGCTACACCTTC
.,TRBJ1-2,.,TRBV6-1,CASSEGDYGYTF,TGTGCCAGCAGTGAAGGAGACTATGGCTACACCTTC
.,TRBJ1-6,TRBD1,TRBV7-9,CASSPQGASNSPLHF,TGTGCCAGCAGCCCACAGGGGGCAAGTAATTCACCCCTCCACTTT
.,TRBJ1-2,.,TRBV29-1,CSTTMTGGYTF,TGCAGCACCACTATGACAGGTGGCTACACCTTC
.,TRBJ2-2,.,TRBV9,CASGWGQPTGELFF,TGTGCCAGCGGCTGGGGGCAGCCAACCGGGGAGCTGTTTTTT
.,TRBJ1-1,.,TRBV7-9,CASTPPTGVTEAFF,TGTGCCAGCACCCCCCCGACAGGTGTCACTGAAGCTTTCTTT
.,TRBJ1-2,.,TRBV3-1/TRBV3-2,CASSQVGGGHGYTF,TGTGCCAGCAGCCAAGTTGGGGGCGGGCATGGCTACACCTTC
.,TRBJ2-5,TRBD2,TRBV6-5,CASSYDRGGGETQYF,TGTGCCAGCAGTTACGATCGGGGGGGAGGGGAGACCCAGTACTTC
once,TRBJ1-1,TRBD1,TRBV5-4,CASSSGDRALVTEAFF,TGTGCCAGCAGCTCGGGGGACAGGGCCCTAGTGACTGAAGCTTTCTTT
once,TRBJ2-5,TRBD2,TRBV7-3,CASSLTSGGGETQYF,TGTGCCAGCAGCTTAACGAGTGGCGGGGGGGAGACCCAGTACTTC
.,TRBJ1-6,.,TRBV14,CASSANIVSSPLHF,TGTGCCAGCAGCGCCAACATCGTCTCTTCACCCCTCCACTTT
.,TRBJ2-7,TRBD2,TRBV20-1,CSGGGAREQYF,TGCAGTGGGGGAGGGGCTCGCGAGCAGTACTTC
.,TRBJ1-1,TRBD1,TRBV29-1,CSVETGGLGEAFF,TGCAGCGTTGAAACAGGGGGCCTTGGTGAAGCTTTCTTT
few,TRBJ1-5,.,TRBV19,CASSEGLTSLPQHF,TGTGCCAGTAGTGAGGGATTAACGTCTTTGCCCCAGCATTTT
few,TRBJ2-3,TRBD2,TRBV2,CASKKTGTTTDTQYF,TGTGCCAGCAAAAAGACCGGGACTACCACAGATACGCAGTATTTT
.,TRBJ1-2,TRBD1,TRBV19,CASKLPGQGTINTF,TGTGCCAGTAAGCTGCCGGGACAGGGGACAATTAACACCTTC
.,TRBJ1-1,TRBD1,TRBV6-5,CASRPDRGEAFF,TGTGCCAGCAGACCTGACAGGGGTGAAGCTTTCTTT
once,TRBJ2-3,TRBD1,TRBV18,CASSPGQVGSTDTQYF,TGTGCCAGCTCACCCGGACAGGTGGGAAGCACAGATACGCAGTATTTT
.,TRBJ1-3,.,TRBV6-5,CATQGQGGNTIYF,TGTGCCACTCAGGGGCAGGGCGGAAACACCATATATTTT
.,TRBJ1-1,TRBD1,TRBV29-1,CSVRTGVLNTEAFF,TGCAGCGTGCGGACAGGGGTACTGAACACTGAAGCTTTCTTT
.,TRBJ1-1,.,TRBV3-1/TRBV3-2,CASSPYRGSEAFF,TGTGCCAGCAGCCCCTACCGGGGAAGTGAAGCTTTCTTT
.,TRBJ1-3,.,TRBV4-1,CASSQGPGSLGNTIYF,TGCGCCAGCAGCCAGGGGCCAGGGTCCCTCGGAAACACCATATATTTT
once,TRBJ1-2,.,TRBV5-6,CASRYDSPDYGYTF,TGTGCCAGCAGATACGACAGCCCGGACTATGGCTACACCTTC
.,TRBJ2-7,TRBD1,TRBV6-5,CASRDDRGYRDEQYF,TGTGCCAGCAGAGACGACAGGGGTTACAGGGACGAGCAGTACTTC
few,TRBJ2-5,.,TRBV18,CASSPGGTETQYF,TGTGCCAGCTCACCGGGGGGTACAGAGACCCAGTACTTC
.,TRBJ1-5,.,TRBV5-5,CASSLAQINQPQHF,TGTGCCAGCAGCTTGGCGCAGATCAATCAGCCCCAGCATTTT
.,TRBJ2-7,TRBD1,TRBV10-3,CASMGQGSYEQYF,TGTGCCAGCATGGGACAGGGGTCCTACGAGCAGTACTTC
.,TRBJ2-7,.,TRBV5-1,CASSMDSTSYEQYF,TGCGCCAGCAGCATGGACAGCACTTCATACGAGCAGTACTTC
.,TRBJ1-1,.,TRBV18,CASLGDFMNTEAFF,TGTGCCAGCCTCGGGGACTTCATGAACACTGAAGCTTTCTTT
.,TRBJ1-4,TRBD1,TRBV4-1,CASSRGTGDEKLFF,TGCGCCAGCAGCCGCGGGACAGGGGATGAAAAACTGTTTTTT
.,TRBJ2-1,TRBD1,TRBV7-9,CASSLGQGSINEQFF,TGTGCCAGCAGCTTGGGACAGGGAAGTATCAATGAGCAGTTCTTC
.,TRBJ1-1,TRBD1,TRBV9,CASSEGTGPNTEAFF,TGTGCCAGCAGCGAGGGGACAGGACCTAACACTGAAGCTTTCTTT
.,TRBJ1-2,TRBD1,TRBV10-3,CAVEDRSNYGYTF,TGTGCCGTGGAGGACAGGTCTAACTATGGCTACACCTTC
.,TRBJ2-3,TRBD2,TRBV10-2,CASSEGGGKNTQYF,TGCGCCAGCAGTGAGGGCGGGGGGAAAAATACGCAGTATTTT
.,TRBJ1-2,.,TRBV10-3,CAISDSEVGYTF,TGTGCCATCAGTGATTCCGAGGTGGGCTACACCTTC
once,TRBJ2-1,TRBD2,TRBV7-3,CASSLGSGGAGNEQFF,TGTGCCAGCAGCTTAGGGAGCGGGGGGGCTGGGAATGAGCAGTTCTTC
.,TRBJ1-1,.,TRBV5-1,CASSWTALGAEAFF,TGCGCCAGCAGCTGGACAGCATTGGGGGCTGAAGCTTTCTTT
.,TRBJ2-6,TRBD2,TRBV24-1,CATSDLRGPGGPSPANVLTF,TGTGCCACCAGTGATTTGCGCGGACCGGGAGGCCCCTCTCCGGCCAACGTCCTGACTTTC
few,TRBJ2-7,TRBD2,TRBV19,CASSPRTVAGEQYF,TGTGCCAGTAGTCCTAGGACAGTAGCGGGAGAGCAGTACTTC
.,TRBJ2-7,.,TRBV6-1,CASSEAGLTYEQYF,TGTGCCAGCAGTGAGGCGGGTCTTACCTACGAGCAGTACTTC
.,TRBJ1-1,.,TRBV4-2,CASTSGSLNTEAFF,TGTGCCAGCACCTCCGGGTCCCTGAACACTGAAGCTTTCTTT
many,TRBJ2-2,.,TRBV4-1,CASSQGVNGGNTGELFF,TGCGCCAGCAGCCAAGGTGTTAACGGGGGGAACACCGGGGAGCTGTTTTTT
.,TRBJ1-5,.,TRBV6-2/TRBV6-3,CASSRVGPQHF,TGTGCCAGCAGCCGTGTCGGGCCCCAGCATTTT
once,TRBJ1-2,TRBD1,TRBV7-6,CASSPILGQDSSNYGYTF,TGTGCCAGCAGCCCTATTCTGGGACAGGACAGTTCGAACTATGGCTACACCTTC
.,TRBJ1-4,TRBD1,TRBV11-2,CASSHGQGKLFF,TGTGCCAGCAGCCACGGACAGGGTAAACTGTTTTTT
.,TRBJ1-5,.,TRBV4-1,CASSQDLRQADYSNQPQHF,TGCGCCAGCAGCCAAGATCTTAGGCAGGCAGATTATAGCAATCAGCCCCAGCATTTT